The 5 T cell receptor beta chains below were found in one sample sequenced in a study of CD8 T cells in Susac syndrome. RNA amounts of about 0.5 to 1 ug underwent reverse transcription with random hexamers. TCRdb recomputed calls from the immunoSEQ multiplex PCR reads with MiXCR, one row per CDR3 protein. Of about 140,000 distinct CDR3 sequences detected, 85% to 95% appear once; the ten largest clones hold 0.095% to 0.14%. Sequencing was performed on CD4+ T cells from PBMCs. These receptors came from a human donor with multiple sclerosis.

V is TRBV29-1 and J is TRBJ2-7, with D hard to call. Germline loops: CDR1 SQVTM, CDR2 ANQGSEA. The V and J ends lost 3 bases and 6 bases respectively, with 12 bases between them. The CDR3 covers 12 residues. Written as DNA, the CDR3 is TGCAGCGTTGATGTGGTACCCGGCGAGCAGTACTTC. This encodes CSVDVVPGEQYF.

The chain combines TRBV3-1 with TRBJ2-3; D unresolved. From germline, CDR1 is LGHDT and CDR2 YNNKEL (reference sequence). V was clipped by 4 bases and J by 0 bases, with 5 bases between them. The CDR3 loop spans 13 amino acids. The CDR3 region has the DNA TGTGCCAGCAGCCGCCTTAGCACAGATACGCAGTATTTT. It yields the protein CASSRLSTDTQYF.

This clonotype was seen only once. The gene calls are TRBV20-1 and TRBJ2-1, with TRBD2 identical over 10 bases. V lost 5 bases and J lost 3; bases outside the gene matches: 7. This CDR3 comprises 15 residues. Per the germline V gene, CDR1 is DFQATT and CDR2 is SNEGSKA (reference sequence). CDR3 coding DNA: TGCAGTGCTTTAGAGCGGGGGGGCAACTACAATGAGCAGTTCTTC. Amino acid sequence: CSALERGGNYNEQFF.

This sequence joins TRBV3-1 and TRBJ2-5; 8 bases line up with TRBD1. The V gene end was trimmed by 3 bases and the J gene end by 4 bases; junction bases not matched to a gene: 10. The CDR3 totals 16 residues. Germline values: CDR1 LGHDT, CDR2 YNNKEL (reference sequence). CDR3 in amino acids: CASSQRLTQGAETQYF. CDR3 DNA sequence: TGTGCCAGCAGCCAGAGACTTACCCAGGGGGCAGAGACCCAGTACTTC.

The CDR3 region has the DNA TGTGCCAGCACCCCGCGGGGGGCGGGGGAAAATCAGCCCCAGCATTTT. As protein: CASTPRGAGENQPQHF. The chain joins TRBV28 to TRBJ1-5; possible D gene TRBD1, 6 bases. V was trimmed by 7 bases and J by 4 bases, leaving 20 bases between them. From germline, CDR1 is MDHEN and CDR2 SYDVKM. CDR3 length: 16 residues.